These T cell receptor beta chains were read from a single sample in a study of cytomegalovirus exposure and HLA in healthy donors. Measured with immunoSEQ multiplex PCR; TCRdb has only the in-frame clones, and not every one. The sample lists approximately 92,000 clones; approximately 80% were seen once. The sequenced material came from PBMCs. The origin of the receptors is a woman aged 70-85 years in good health and CMV-seropositive. The conserved cysteine and the conserved F or W are not part of the CDR3 here.

V gene: TRBV5-1
CDR3 protein: ASSFGGLAEETQY

V gene: TRBV7-9
CDR3 protein: ASSLVWEGEQY

V gene: TRBV14
CDR3 protein: ASSRRLNYNEQF

V gene: TRBV19
CDR3 protein: ASSIRVESEAF

V gene: TRBV4-2
CDR3 protein: ASSQGGQHTGELF

V gene: TRBV5-1
CDR3 protein: ASSPPTGDTGELF

V gene: TRBV4-3
CDR3 protein: ASSQGSGRQDTQY

V gene: TRBV2
CDR3 protein: ASGRDRLSDTQY

V gene: TRBV9
CDR3 protein: ASSVDRASYEQY

V gene: TRBV4-3
CDR3 protein: ASSPENGIERGGYT

V gene: TRBV7-6
CDR3 protein: ASSSATVTGELF

V gene: TRBV7-7
CDR3 protein: ASSPSGSKNEQF

V gene: TRBV19
CDR3 protein: ASSTFLRTSGSNEQF

V gene: TRBV7-9
CDR3 protein: ASSSDRPWETQY

V gene: TRBV5-1
CDR3 protein: ASSLAKGAETY

V gene: TRBV19
CDR3 protein: ASSDSYEQY

V gene: TRBV7-9
CDR3 protein: ASSRRDREFHEQY

V gene: TRBV6-5
CDR3 protein: ASRIRDTGYNEQF

V gene: TRBV7-2
CDR3 protein: ASSFDRGRYGYT

V gene: TRBV7-2
CDR3 protein: ASSFLAGSNEQF

V gene: TRBV28
CDR3 protein: ASSSTQGSYEQY

V gene: TRBV5-1
CDR3 protein: ASSHRKASGGNEQF

V gene: TRBV15
CDR3 protein: ATSTSWDSSGNTIY

V gene: TRBV7-2
CDR3 protein: ASSLRHREADTQY

V gene: TRBV29-1
CDR3 protein: SVDIQTSYNEQF

V gene: TRBV14
CDR3 protein: ASSQDWPDTQY

V gene: TRBV30
CDR3 protein: AWRTGSDSPLH

V gene: TRBV6-5
CDR3 protein: ASSYEGRRTEAF

V gene: TRBV20-1
CDR3 protein: SANIKDTQY

V gene: TRBV5-6
CDR3 protein: ASSYGSPAETQY

V gene: TRBV5-5
CDR3 protein: ASSYGTATGELF

V gene: TRBV27
CDR3 protein: ASTTLAGGPYEQY

V gene: TRBV5-1
CDR3 protein: ASSPMDRAEAF

V gene: TRBV19
CDR3 protein: ASSIRGQNNEKLF

V gene: TRBV7-2
CDR3 protein: ASSLGEGNQPQH

V gene: TRBV6-5
CDR3 protein: ASSYSATGAREGYT

V gene: TRBV6-1
CDR3 protein: ASSEGDRVQPQH

V gene: TRBV6-6
CDR3 protein: ASSYSGTDNQPQH

V gene: TRBV11-2
CDR3 protein: ASSFRAGRQNEQF

V gene: TRBV5-1
CDR3 protein: AGSLGTGSYNEQF

V gene: TRBV4-1
CDR3 protein: ASSPGTSGSRSGETQY

V gene: TRBV5-1
CDR3 protein: ASSLGLLGEQF

V gene: TRBV19
CDR3 protein: ASSTVGTQY

V gene: TRBV30
CDR3 protein: AWSVEGVQPQH

V gene: TRBV10-3
CDR3 protein: AIGTSGYNEQF

V gene: TRBV5-6
CDR3 protein: ASTRGGRAETGELF

V gene: TRBV5-6
CDR3 protein: ASSGAGGRNNEKLF

V gene: TRBV29-1
CDR3 protein: SVVPDSLGYT

V gene: TRBV9
CDR3 protein: ASSPGTSVQSGELF

V gene: TRBV4-3
CDR3 protein: ASSPLFYEQY

V gene: TRBV9
CDR3 protein: ASSVDGGTVYEQY

V gene: TRBV4-1
CDR3 protein: ASSHVSHRDRGRAIY

V gene: TRBV28
CDR3 protein: ASVSPSTAYEQY

V gene: TRBV9
CDR3 protein: ASSGGQGTNTGELF

V gene: TRBV6-5
CDR3 protein: ARVGPGNEQF